Presented here are 15 T cell receptor beta chains from one specimen sequenced in a study of blood T cell repertoires in COVID-19 (dated by TCRdb to the early 2020s). Receptors were amplified or captured by the immunoSEQ multiplex PCR assay. The table comes from immuneACCESS by way of TCRdb, which keeps in-frame sequences with V and J called. Part of the clones is missing from these tables; in studies checked, under half for an unresolved V gene and the rest for unknown reasons. In this sample the table shows a few hundred thousand clones, approximately 92% of which occur a single time. Approximately 17% of the sample is in the top ten clones. The specimen was PBMCs or T cells enriched from blood (not recorded which). The receptors stem from a woman between 25 and 40 years old who had recovered from COVID-19.

This clone appeared a few times. The chain joins TRBV4-1 to TRBJ1-4; 9 bases are shared with TRBD1. The CDR3 consists of 16 residues. J was trimmed by 8 bases and V by 3 bases; bases with no gene match: 10. CDR1 and CDR2 (germline): MGHRA, YSYEKL. The CDR3 protein is CASSHAGTGKGEKLFF. The CDR3 nucleotides are TGCGCCAGCAGCCACGCCGGGACAGGGAAGGGGGAAAAACTGTTTTTT.

The chain employs TRBV7-2 and TRBJ2-1; TRBD2 aligns across 11 bases. There are 16 residues in the CDR3. Losses at the gene ends were 5 bases for V and 6 bases for J; bases not matched to a gene: 9. Germline V lookup: CDR1 SGHTA, CDR2 FQGNSA. This chain's CDR3 is CASSLQLAGVSNEQFF. In DNA form, the CDR3 reads TGTGCCAGCAGCCTACAACTAGCGGGAGTAAGCAATGAGCAGTTCTTC.

The V and J genes are TRBV6-2 or TRBV6-3 and TRBJ2-1; D is perhaps TRBD2 (6 bases). Trimming left V 2 bases short and J 9 bases short, with 17 bases between. This CDR3 is 15 amino acids long. Germline CDR1 is MNHEY and CDR2 is SVGEGT. CDR3 residues: CASSYPPGLSPEQFF. The CDR3 nucleotides read TGTGCCAGCAGTTACCCTCCGGGACTCAGTCCTGAGCAGTTCTTC.

The V call is TRBV6-2 or TRBV6-3, the J call TRBJ2-3; D ambiguous. The CDR3 runs 12 residues. V shed 5 bases and J shed 7 bases, with 10 bases lying between them. Per germline, CDR1 MNHEY and CDR2 SVGEGT. CDR3 coding DNA: TGTGCCAGCAGTGGAGCCCCCCATACGCAGTATTTT. The encoded protein is CASSGAPHTQYF.

This clone was observed a single time. The chain couples TRBV15 to TRBJ1-4, with D hard to call. Per the germline V gene, CDR1 is LNHNV and CDR2 is YYDKDF (reference sequence). This CDR3 spans 14 amino acids. V lost 3 bases to trimming and J lost 4 bases, with 9 bases between them. CDR3 protein: CATSSRRDNEKLFF. The DNA for the CDR3 is TGTGCCACCAGCAGTCGGAGGGATAATGAAAAACTGTTTTTT.

This rearrangement joins TRBV7-2 to TRBJ2-7; possibly TRBD1 for D (5 bases). The CDR3 loop spans 14 amino acids. Germline CDR1 and CDR2: SGHTA and FQGNSA. Trimming removed 1 base from V and 6 bases from J, with 13 bases in between. CDR3 in amino acids: CASSLESWGGEQYF. In nucleotides, the CDR3 is TGTGCCAGCAGCTTAGAGTCGTGGGGCGGCGAGCAGTACTTC.

The rearrangement joins TRBV6-5 to TRBJ1-2, with TRBD1 as a possible D gene (6 bases). The germline V and J ends were trimmed by 7 bases and 8 bases, with 20 bases remaining between them. From germline, CDR1 is MNHEY and CDR2 SVGAGI. The CDR3 length is 14 residues. CDR3 sequence reads: CASTLSLGARGYTF. Written as DNA, the CDR3 is TGTGCCAGCACCCTCTCTTTGGGGGCTCGGGGCTACACCTTC.

The V gene is TRBV6-2 or TRBV6-3, the J gene TRBJ1-1, with D unresolved. Germline loops: CDR1 MNHEY, CDR2 SVGEGT. Trimming removed 2 bases at V and 1 base at J, with 8 bases between. The CDR3 consists of 14 residues. CDR3 sequence (DNA): TGTGCCAGCAGTTACGGGCACAGGAACACTGAAGCTTTCTTT. This encodes CASSYGHRNTEAFF.

DNA of the CDR3: TGTGCCAGCAGTTACTCCGGCAGGGGGGATGGCTACACCTTC. Protein sequence: CASSYSGRGDGYTF. The genes are TRBV6-5 and TRBJ1-2, with 7 nucleotides matching TRBD1. Trimming took 0 bases from V and 6 from J; bases not matched to a gene: 4. The CDR3 is made up of 14 amino acids. Germline CDR1 is MNHEY and CDR2 is SVGAGI.

About this clone: The same CDR3 arises from other DNA sequences in this sample as well. The chain is built from TRBV7-2 and TRBJ2-5; 7 bases line up with TRBD2. This CDR3 comprises 13 residues. Trimming at V came to 6 bases and at J to 3 bases, leaving 4 bases not matched to a gene. Germline V gene lookup returns CDR1 SGHTA and CDR2 FQGNSA. In DNA, the CDR3 is TGTGCCAGCAGTAGAAGCGGGAAAGAGACCCAGTACTTC. Translation: CASSRSGKETQYF.

CDR3: CASMRTGTTFF. Written as DNA, the CDR3 is TGTGCCAGCATGCGAACAGGGACTACTTTCTTT. The chain is built from TRBV6-6 and TRBJ1-1; a possible D gene is TRBD1 (6 bases). Germline V gene data show CDR1 as MNHNY and CDR2 as SVGAGI (reference sequence). The CDR3 consists of 11 residues. The ends were cut back, 7 bases at V and 12 bases at J, with 15 bases in the middle.

The chain carries TRBV4-1 and TRBJ2-3, with 14 bases matching TRBD2. V was pared by 0 bases and J by 6 bases, with 2 bases of the junction left unmatched. CDR1 is MGHRA and CDR2 is YSYEKL in the germline V gene. The CDR3 has 16 residues. CDR3 loop: CASSQEGTSGSDTQYF. Here the CDR3 DNA reads TGCGCCAGCAGCCAAGAAGGGACTAGCGGGAGTGATACGCAGTATTTT.

Remarks on this clone: Mismatch with germline at one junction end may stem from a read error. The chain links TRBV9 to TRBJ1-2, with D possibly TRBD1 on 5 matching bases. Germline-derived CDR1 and CDR2 are SGDLS and YYNGEE. The CDR3 has 11 amino acids. CDR3 amino acids: CASSLMTGLCF. CDR3 coding DNA: TGTGCCAGCAGTCTTATGACGGGACTTTGCTTC. Full variable domain (outside the CDR3, taken from reference TRBV9 and TRBJ1-2): DSGVTQTPKHLITATGQRVTLRCSPRSGDLSVYWYQQSLDQGLQFLIQYYNGEERAKGNILERFSAQQFPDLHSELNLSSLELGDSALYFCASSLMTGLCFGSGTRLTVV.

The chain combines TRBV15 with TRBJ1-5, with D hard to call. Germline-derived CDR1 and CDR2 are LNHNV and YYDKDF (reference sequence). This CDR3 comprises 14 residues. V was clipped by 5 bases and J by 4 bases, with 12 bases between them. CDR3 coding DNA: TGTGCCACCAGCCTTGGCGGAGGGAATCAGCCCCAGCATTTT. Its translation: CATSLGGGNQPQHF.

The chain recombines TRBV4-2 with TRBJ1-5; tentatively, D is TRBD1 (6 bases). The CDR3 consists of 14 residues. Trimming cost V 1 base and J 5 bases, with 9 bases left between them. Germline-derived CDR1 and CDR2 are LGHNA and YNFKEQ. CDR3 in amino acids: CASSQAGADQPQHF. The CDR3 coding sequence is TGTGCCAGCAGCCAAGCAGGGGCGGATCAGCCCCAGCATTTT.